The T cell receptor beta chain described here comes from a study of T cell changes during pregnancy in multiple sclerosis. Repertoires were generated with immunoSEQ multiplex PCR, while TCRdb's copy carries only in-frame clones and drops some. The sample holds some 51,000 clones, about 94% seen once. This CDR3 has 13 residues. J lost 4 bases, V lost 7 bases, and 5 bases had no gene match. Germline V CDR1 and CDR2: MNHEY, SVGAGI. This chain connects TRBV6-5 to TRBJ2-7; 9 positions agree with TRBD2. This receptor was identified in a female donor with multiple sclerosis, enrolled in a pregnancy study. The source material was CD4+ T cells from peripheral blood mononuclear cells, sampled in the first trimester of pregnancy. In DNA, the CDR3 is TGTGCCAGCACCGCTAGCGGGGAGTACGAGCAGTACTTC. It is translated as CASTASGEYEQYF.